Following are 10 T cell receptor beta chains from one sample sequenced in a study of HIV-infected patients and healthy controls. TCRdb re-derived calls from the 5' RACE reads in MiXCR, one entry per CDR3 protein. The sample includes roughly 20,000 distinct CDR3 sequences, approximately 19% seen only once; the top ten take around 35%. The sequencing sample was made of CD8+ T cells from blood. The receptors shown here come from a human donor in good health.

At least ten counts were recorded for this clonotype. The chain carries TRBV6-1 and TRBJ1-5; TRBD1 might be the D (5 bases). The CDR3 sequence is 16 residues long. Germline V gives CDR1 MNHNS, CDR2 SASEGT. V dropped 5 bases and J dropped 7 bases, with 21 bases sitting between them. For the CDR3, the DNA is TGTGCCAGCAGTAGGTCCTGGGGCTCAGAGGACCAGCCCCAGCATTTT. Translation: CASSRSWGSEDQPQHF.

This chain uses TRBV25-1 with TRBJ1-5; 8 bases map to TRBD1. V lost 4 bases, J lost 5 bases, and 4 bases stayed unmatched. CDR1 is MGHDK, CDR2 SYGVNS, per germline. The CDR3 length is 14 residues. The CDR3 DNA reads TGTGCCAGCAGTGCCAGGACAGGGCATCAGCCCCAGCATTTT. It specifies CASSARTGHQPQHF.

The gene calls are TRBV6-5 and TRBJ1-2; D is unclear. Trimming stripped 2 bases from V and 4 bases from J, with 14 bases between. The CDR3 has 15 amino acids. Per germline, CDR1 MNHEY and CDR2 SVGAGI. The CDR3 coding sequence is TGTGCCAGCAGTTACGGGGTTCGGGCAGCCTATGGCTACACCTTC. It is translated as CASSYGVRAAYGYTF.

This clonotype was seen many times. The V gene is TRBV7-9, the J gene TRBJ1-2; D is unclear. Trimming took 2 bases from V and 4 from J, leaving 8 bases between them. The CDR3 is 13 amino acids. CDR1 is SEHNR, CDR2 FQNEAQ, per germline (reference sequence). CDR3 sequence: CASSLSEAYGYTF. The CDR3 DNA follows: TGTGCCAGCAGCTTATCGGAGGCCTATGGCTACACCTTC.

A few counts support this clonotype. The chain employs TRBV19 and TRBJ2-1; unclear D gene. The CDR3 runs 13 residues. V was shortened by 1 base and J by 6 bases, with 7 bases between the two germline ends. CDR1 is LNHDA and CDR2 is SQIVND in the germline V gene (reference sequence). The CDR3 loop is CASSIGHSNEQFF. In DNA, the CDR3 is TGTGCCAGTAGTATAGGTCATTCCAATGAGCAGTTCTTC.

There are many counts of this clonotype. The chain has TRBV2 and TRBJ2-6; 8 nucleotides align to TRBD2. Germline V gives CDR1 SNHLY, CDR2 FYNNEI. This CDR3 region has 20 residues. The J segment lost 0 bases and the V segment lost 2 bases, leaving 12 bases of the junction unmatched. The CDR3 DNA sequence: TGTGCCAGCAGTGAAAGCTACGGGACTAGTCCAGACTCTGGGGCCAACGTCCTGACTTTC. Encoded protein: CASSESYGTSPDSGANVLTF.

The chain is built from TRBV19 and TRBJ1-4; 8 bases line up with TRBD1. Germline values: CDR1 LNHDA, CDR2 SQIVND (reference sequence). CDR3 length: 15 amino acids. V was pared by 3 bases and J by 5 bases, with 5 bases of the junction left unmatched. For the CDR3, the DNA is TGTGCCAGTAGTATTGGGACAGGCTTGAATGAAAAACTGTTTTTT. Protein sequence: CASSIGTGLNEKLFF.

This clonotype was counted only a few times. J is TRBJ2-7 and V is TRBV5-1; D may be TRBD1 (5 bases). Looked up from germline, CDR1 is SGHRS and CDR2 is YFSETQ. The CDR3 loop spans 15 amino acids. Trimming left V 1 base short and J 3 bases short, with 14 bases between. CDR3 sequence: CASSLSNDRHYEQYF. CDR3 sequence (DNA): TGCGCCAGCAGCTTGAGTAACGACAGACACTACGAGCAGTACTTC.

This clonotype has just a few counts. The chain combines TRBV29-1 with TRBJ2-7, with a possible D match to TRBD1 (5 bases). V was cut by 2 bases and J by 5 bases, with 16 bases left in between. CDR1 is SQVTM and CDR2 is ANQGSEA in the germline V gene. The CDR3 contains 14 residues. The CDR3 sequence is CSVETGRVPHEQYF. The CDR3, as DNA: TGCAGCGTTGAAACAGGACGGGTTCCCCACGAGCAGTACTTC.

The rearrangement joins TRBV4-3 to TRBJ2-7; 8 bases match TRBD1. With V trimmed by 4 bases and J by 2 bases, 4 bases remained unmatched. This CDR3 contains 14 residues. CDR1 and CDR2 (germline): LGHNA, YSLEER. CDR3 sequence reads: CASSRGTGTYEQYF. The DNA for the CDR3 is TGCGCCAGCAGCCGGGGGACAGGAACCTACGAGCAGTACTTC.